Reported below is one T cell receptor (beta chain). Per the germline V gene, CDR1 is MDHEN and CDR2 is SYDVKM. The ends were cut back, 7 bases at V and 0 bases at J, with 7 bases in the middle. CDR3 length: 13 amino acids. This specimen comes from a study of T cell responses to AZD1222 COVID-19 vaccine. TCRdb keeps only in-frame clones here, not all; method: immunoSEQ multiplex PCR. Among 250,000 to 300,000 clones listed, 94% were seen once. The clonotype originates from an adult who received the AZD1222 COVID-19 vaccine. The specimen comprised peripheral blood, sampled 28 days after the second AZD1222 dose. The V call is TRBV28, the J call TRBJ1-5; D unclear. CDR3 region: CASTTDSNQPQHF. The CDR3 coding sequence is TGTGCCAGCACCACGGATAGCAATCAGCCCCAGCATTTT.